This TCR beta chain was sequenced during a study of shared clonotypes between healthy human individuals (dated by TCRdb to 2019 to 2021). About the study as a whole: The cohort included three men and a couple of women between 18 and 49 years of age. Per donor, three plates each were used for CD4 naive and CD4 memory, two for CD8 naive, and one for CD8 memory. The study deeply sequenced blood TCR repertoires of five healthy adults to estimate repertoire size and the extent of clonotype sharing between individuals. Each donor's leukapheresis produced roughly between roughly 0.85 and 9.5 billion PBMCs. Libraries were prepared and TCR repertoires were sequenced by different laboratories using diverse techniques, in order to increase sequencing depth and limit assay-specific biases.

The donors were healthy, HIV-negative adults who had no recently reported acute infections or vaccinations. Only Caucasian adults living in Nashville, Tennessee, USA were represented among the donors. CD4+ T cells were enriched by magnetic negative selection; naive cells were then positively selected on CD45RA, and the negative fraction formed the memory subset. After blood collection by leukapheresis, PBMCs were isolated using Ficoll-Histopaque density gradient centrifugation and then cryopreserved in the vapor phase of liquid nitrogen. Analytical flow cytometry was used to check the purity and quantity of each magnetically sorted T cell population. Each sorted fraction had its genomic DNA isolated and then quantified by UV absorbance on a Nanodrop 2000c. Here is what the overall study found, with its caveats: Naive subsets generally had larger estimated clonotype richness than memory subsets did. Roughly 5% of naive CD4, more than 3% of naive CD8, 2.3% of memory CD4, and 0.4% of memory CD8 clonotypes were shared across a few donors. Higher generation probabilities were observed for clonotypes shared by all four sorted-subset donors than for non-shared clonotypes. Rarefaction of sorted-subset datasets indicated incomplete sequencing despite the large sequencing depth. Pairwise subsampling indicated that sequencing depth was expected to affect the degree of clonotype sharing among donors. Only blood was sampled, and tissue TCR repertoires likely differ from those in blood. Because the study included only a small number of donors, the genetic and exposure-history diversity represented was limited.

As regards this clone: Its antigen has not been determined. The record has no base qualities; no much larger clone is one base away.

CDR1 and CDR2 (MNHEY, SMNVEV) derive from the germline V gene (reference sequence). Germline trimming amounts to 5 bases on V and 2 bases on J, with 9 as the count of junction bases outside the gene matches. The CDR3, from cysteine to phenylalanine, totals 17 residues. The only DNA kept is the CDR3, 51 bases in frame from the first base. Using the deep immunoSEQ assay, multiplex PCR amplified TCR CDR3 regions from genomic DNA. For each cell subset, the extracted genomic DNA was distributed evenly across all wells of several immunoSEQ 96-well plates, and each plate served as one replicate. For sorted subsets, each replicate PCR was loaded with about 0.2 ug genomic DNA, equivalent to 25,000 to 35,000 T cell genomes. Purified libraries were measured with a Qubit 3.0 fluorometer, size-checked on a Bioanalyzer 2100, and measured again with the KAPA Library Quantification kit. A separate single-read 150-cycle Illumina NextSeq 550 flow cell was used to sequence each immunoSEQ 96-well plate. The authors' pipeline ran thus. Because the immunoSEQ output held only junctional sequences and lacked quality scores, the filtering could not match the filtering applied to full-length reads. Sequences were annotated with PyIR, a Python wrapper for IgBLAST v1.9, and V/J genes and CDR3 were assigned using IMGT germline references. Any read was removed if the V/J assignment was weak (E-value above 1e-6), the CDR3 was missing, or the read contained stop codons, out-of-frame junctions, or ambiguous translated residues. A V3J clonotype was defined by an identical inferred V gene, J gene, and CDR3 amino acid sequence. Percentage overlap between repertoires was computed as shared unique clonotypes divided by the size of the smaller repertoire. Repertoire richness was assessed with RTK rarefaction, the Chao1 estimator, and Recon v2.1 estimates of unobserved clonotypes. OLGA was used to compute generation probabilities for all TCRbeta clonotypes that the gDNA method yielded from a handful of donors. TCRdb holds this immuneACCESS table with in-frame rearrangements only. Some clones are missing; in checked studies, unresolved V genes explain under half, and the rest has no known cause. That table gives V, J and clone size, and the DNA gave D and trimming. The sample has some 200,000 clones on record, over 80% of them singletons. Around 0.067% of the sample belongs to the ten largest clones.

Sequencing input: naive CD4+ T cells sorted from blood. The cell subset or site tag for this specimen amounts to: CD45RA+ positively selected. The receptor's source is a woman aged 30 to 39 in good health. In this chain, TRBV27 is recombined with TRBJ2-6; TRBD1 fits 7 bases in the junction. The DNA sequence follows: TGTGCCAGCAGTCCTCGACAGGGATCCGCTGGGGCCAACGTCCTGACTTTC. It is translated as CASSPRQGSAGANVLTF.